A selection of T cell receptor beta chains follows, all from one sample in a study of blood T cells in healthy people across ages. TCRdb redid the calling of the 5' RACE reads with MiXCR, one entry per CDR3 protein. The sample carries 1.5 million to 2 million distinct CDR3 sequences, 25% to 30% recorded once. Source material: blood. All receptors derive from a woman aged 25 to 39 in good health. The CDR3 runs from the conserved cysteine through the conserved F or W. Each record gives: J gene, clone size, V gene, D gene, CDR3 DNA, CDR3 protein. A D gene is named only where the DNA matches it firmly. Size tells how often a clone was seen (once, few, many) or the class of an expanded clone, and some rows leave it out.

TRBJ1-2 few TRBV12-3/TRBV12-4 . TGTGCCAGCAGTTTAAGGGGGGCTGCTGGCTATGGCTACACCTTC CASSLRGAAGYGYTF
TRBJ2-3 . TRBV5-1 . TGCGCCAGCAGCTTGGTGGTCCCCCCAGCGAGCACAGATACGCAGTATTTT CASSLVVPPASTDTQYF
TRBJ2-1 . TRBV4-2 TRBD2 TGTGCCAGCAGCCAAGATGTGGGGGGGTACTACAATGAGCAGTTCTTC CASSQDVGGYYNEQFF
TRBJ1-1 once TRBV29-1 . TGCAGCGTCCTTTGGAAGTCGGCTTTCTTT CSVLWKSAFF
TRBJ1-2 . TRBV7-2 . TGTGCCAGCAGCTCTTTCCGAGATGGCTACACCTTC CASSSFRDGYTF
TRBJ1-5 . TRBV2 TRBD1 TGTGCCAACACAGTAACGACAGGGTACCAGCCCCAGCATTTT CANTVTTGYQPQHF
TRBJ2-1 . TRBV6-6 TRBD1 TGTGCCAGCAGTTACCCGCCGGGACAGATAACCTACAATGAGCAGTTCTTC CASSYPPGQITYNEQFF
TRBJ2-3 few TRBV7-3 . TGTGCCAGCAGCTACCGGACGGTTGATACGCAGTATTTT CASSYRTVDTQYF
TRBJ2-5 many TRBV4-2 TRBD1 TGTGCCAGCAGCCAAGAGGGTGACAGGGCCCAGACCCAGTACTTC CASSQEGDRAQTQYF
TRBJ1-1 few TRBV29-1 . TGCAGCGGACACAACACTGAAGCTTTCTTT CSGHNTEAFF
TRBJ1-1 once TRBV6-5 . TGTGCCAGCTTACGACAGAGGAACACTGAAGCTTTCTTT CASLRQRNTEAFF
TRBJ2-1 few TRBV6-2/TRBV6-3 . TGTGCCAGCAGTTACCCGAGGCTTCGGAAGGTCAATGAGCAGTTCTTC CASSYPRLRKVNEQFF
TRBJ2-3 . TRBV20-1 TRBD2 TGCAGTGCTCTCGGACTAGCGGGGTACACAGATACGCAGTATTTT CSALGLAGYTDTQYF
TRBJ2-3 . TRBV10-3 TRBD2 TGTGCCATCAGTGACCCGAACCCCGGTCGGCGGGGGACTAGCACAGATACGCAGTATTTT CAISDPNPGRRGTSTDTQYF
TRBJ2-5 . TRBV5-1 . TGCGCCAGCAGCCGGGGCGGGACGGAGCAAGAGACCCAGTACTTC CASSRGGTEQETQYF
TRBJ2-7 many TRBV6-1 TRBD1 TGTGCCAGCAGGGGGGGCGTTGGACAGGGGCTTCCCTACGAGCAGTACTTC CASRGGVGQGLPYEQYF
TRBJ2-1 . TRBV7-2 TRBD1 TGTGCCAGCAGCTTTTTGACAGGGGGTCCCTACAATGAGCAGTTCTTC CASSFLTGGPYNEQFF
TRBJ1-4 . TRBV11-2 . TGTGCCAGCACCGGGGCAGGGTGGGATGAAAAACTGTTTTTT CASTGAGWDEKLFF
TRBJ2-4 few TRBV7-2 . TGTGCCAGCAGCTTAGACCCCACCACCATTCGGTACTTC CASSLDPTTIRYF
TRBJ1-2 . TRBV24-1 . TGTGCCACCAGTGATCCCCTTGGCTACACCTTC CATSDPLGYTF
TRBJ1-1 few TRBV7-2 TRBD1 TGTGCCAGCAGCTTACAACAGGGGAGAGGTGCTGAAGCTTTCTTT CASSLQQGRGAEAFF
TRBJ2-3 few TRBV10-3 TRBD2 TGTGCCATCGCGGGGGGGATCACAGATACGCAGTATTTT CAIAGGITDTQYF
TRBJ2-7 . TRBV7-2 . TGTGCCAGCAGCCGGGTGGGGGGAAAGCAGTACTTC CASSRVGGKQYF
TRBJ1-2 once TRBV5-4 TRBD1 TGTACCAGCAGCTTGGACAGGAACTATGGCTACACCTTC CTSSLDRNYGYTF
TRBJ2-1 few TRBV12-3/TRBV12-4 . TGTGCCAGCACCCTCTGGGCGGGACGGTACAATGAGCAGTTCTTC CASTLWAGRYNEQFF
TRBJ2-5 few TRBV7-9 TRBD2 TGTGCCAGCAGCTTAAATCTAGCGGGCCGAGAGACCCAGTACTTC CASSLNLAGRETQYF
TRBJ2-3 few TRBV24-1 TRBD1 TGTGCCACCGCGGGCCAGGGGGCCACAGATACGCAGTATTTT CATAGQGATDTQYF
TRBJ2-1 . TRBV12-3/TRBV12-4 . TGTGCCAGCAGCACCGGGGGAGTCTCCTACAATGAGCAGTTCTTC CASSTGGVSYNEQFF
TRBJ2-5 many TRBV29-1 . TGCAGCGTTGAAGTAAGGAGCCAAGAGACCCAGTACTTC CSVEVRSQETQYF
TRBJ2-1 few TRBV10-2 . TGCGCCAGCAGGCCCCGCAGAAGCTCCTACAATGAGCAGTTCTTC CASRPRRSSYNEQFF
TRBJ1-2 . TRBV5-1 . TGCGCCAGCAACGGGGAACAGGGTCATGGCTACACCTTC CASNGEQGHGYTF
TRBJ2-4 many TRBV29-1 . TGCAGCGTCGGGCTAAGGACCTCAAACATTCAGTACTTC CSVGLRTSNIQYF
TRBJ2-7 . TRBV3-1 . TGTGCCAGCAGCCAAGAAAGTAGGACAGCTTACGAGCAGTACTTC CASSQESRTAYEQYF
TRBJ2-1 many TRBV6-4 . TGTGCCAGCAGTGATAGACTCTCGGGGGAGCAGTTCTTC CASSDRLSGEQFF
TRBJ1-5 few TRBV13 TRBD1 TGTGCCAGCAGCTCGGACAGGGAGGATCAGCCCCAGCATTTT CASSSDREDQPQHF
TRBJ2-1 . TRBV6-2/TRBV6-3 TRBD2 TGTGCCAGCAGTCGGTCCGGGACTAGCGGGAACAATGAGCAGTTCTTC CASSRSGTSGNNEQFF
TRBJ2-4 many TRBV29-1 . TGCAGCGTTGAAGATCGTGGAGGGATCGGAAACATTCAGTACTTC CSVEDRGGIGNIQYF
TRBJ2-1 . TRBV7-2 . TGTGCCAGCAGCCTAGCGTCAGGGCGGAACAATGAGCAGTTCTTC CASSLASGRNNEQFF
TRBJ2-7 . TRBV12-3/TRBV12-4 . TGTGCCAGCAGCCCACCGGGACTGAGAGCCTACGAGCAGTACTTC CASSPPGLRAYEQYF
TRBJ1-4 . TRBV7-2 . TGTGCCAGCAGATCATCCACAGGATTTAATGAAAAACTGTTTTTT CASRSSTGFNEKLFF
TRBJ2-5 . TRBV20-1 . TGCAGTGCCGATTTGGGGGGTCAAGAGACCCAGTACTTC CSADLGGQETQYF
TRBJ2-4 few TRBV30 . TGTGCCTCTCAAAAACAGGGCGCCAAAAACATTCAGTACTTC CASQKQGAKNIQYF
TRBJ1-2 . TRBV3-1 TRBD1 TGTGCCAGCAGCGGACAGGGGTCGGGAGATGGCTACACCTTC CASSGQGSGDGYTF
TRBJ2-3 many TRBV10-1 TRBD2 TGCGCCAGCAGTCAAACCGGGACTACGGGTACGCAGTATTTT CASSQTGTTGTQYF
TRBJ1-1 few TRBV11-3 . TGTGCCAGCACAAAGGGACGGGGAAACACTGAAGCTTTCTTT CASTKGRGNTEAFF
TRBJ1-2 many TRBV10-1 . TGCGCCAGCAGTGAATATGGTGGTGGCTACACCTTC CASSEYGGGYTF
TRBJ2-1 few TRBV12-3/TRBV12-4 . TGTGCCAGCAGCCGGAGTGACGATGAGCAGTTCTTC CASSRSDDEQFF
TRBJ2-7 many TRBV10-3 TRBD1 TGTGCCATGGGGACAGCTTCTTACGAGCAGTACTTC CAMGTASYEQYF
TRBJ1-4 . TRBV7-9 . TGTGCCAGCAGCCCTCAGGGCGGGAAGGGTAGGTCTACTAATGAAAAACTGTTTTTT CASSPQGGKGRSTNEKLFF
TRBJ2-7 few TRBV24-1 TRBD1 TGTGCCACCAGCTTATACAGGGGGCCTTACGAGCAGTACTTC CATSLYRGPYEQYF
TRBJ2-5 few TRBV20-1 TRBD1 TGCAGTGCCCCGGACAGGGCCGGCGAGACCCAGTACTTC CSAPDRAGETQYF
TRBJ2-1 many TRBV29-1 . TGCAGCGTGGTCCTTCGAGATCGCGTCTACAATGAGCAGTTCTTC CSVVLRDRVYNEQFF